This T cell receptor beta chain originates from a study of spatial heterogeneity in lung cancer. About the study: At a median of about 26 months after resection, follow-up PBMC samples were sequenced when available.

Germline V gene data show CDR1 as MNHEY and CDR2 as SMNVEV (reference sequence). The CDR3 has 16 amino acids. J was trimmed by 2 bases and V by 4 bases; bases with no gene match: 8. Time point reported: blood at routine non-recurrence follow-up after resection. The study sequenced unsorted whole RNA from tumor, nontumor lung or frozen PBMC. This clonotype was recorded a few times. A distinct unique molecular identifier was carried by each TCR cDNA molecule. TCRdb called the 5' RACE reads again in MiXCR, with one record for every CDR3 protein. The profile shows 7,500 to 10,000 distinct CDR3 sequences, around a quarter of them singletons.

Sequenced material: PBMCs, taken at follow-up. This TCR was recovered from a female donor with early-stage non-small cell lung cancer. This rearrangement joins TRBV27 to TRBJ2-7, with 10 bases fitting TRBD1. The CDR3 reads CASSSIPGQGTYEQYF. CDR3 nucleotides: TGTGCCAGCAGTTCAATACCGGGACAGGGGACCTACGAGCAGTACTTC.